This T cell receptor (beta chain) was identified in a study of shared clonotypes between healthy human individuals. Study overall: Researchers assigned three CD4 naive, three CD4 memory, two CD8 naive and one CD8 memory plate to each donor.

The germline V gene encodes CDR1 KGHSH and CDR2 LQKENI. Trimming stripped 4 bases from V and 5 bases from J, with 5 bases between. The CDR3 has 11 residues. Sequencing used immunoSEQ multiplex PCR; TCRdb keeps in-frame clones, though not all of them. The sample yields about 1,500,000 clones, more than 95% seen once. The J gene is TRBJ1-2, the V gene TRBV18; no reliable D call. Material for sequencing was naive CD4+ T cells sorted from blood. Subset described: CD45RA+ positively selected. This TCR came from a man aged 25 to 45 in good health. CDR3: CASSHGYGYTF. Written as DNA, the CDR3 is TGTGCCAGCTCACACGGATATGGCTACACCTTC.